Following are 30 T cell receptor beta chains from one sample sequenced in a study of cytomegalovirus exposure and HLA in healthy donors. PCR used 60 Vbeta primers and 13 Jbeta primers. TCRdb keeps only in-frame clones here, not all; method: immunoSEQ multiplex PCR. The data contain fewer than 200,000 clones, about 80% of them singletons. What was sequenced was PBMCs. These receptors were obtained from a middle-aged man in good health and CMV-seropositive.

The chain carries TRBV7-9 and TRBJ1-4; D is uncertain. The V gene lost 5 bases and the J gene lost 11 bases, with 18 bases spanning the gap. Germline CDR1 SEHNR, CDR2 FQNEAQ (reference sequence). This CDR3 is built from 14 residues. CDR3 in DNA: TGTGCCAGCAGCCAATTGGGCCCGCATGGGAAACTGTTTTTT. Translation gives CASSQLGPHGKLFF.

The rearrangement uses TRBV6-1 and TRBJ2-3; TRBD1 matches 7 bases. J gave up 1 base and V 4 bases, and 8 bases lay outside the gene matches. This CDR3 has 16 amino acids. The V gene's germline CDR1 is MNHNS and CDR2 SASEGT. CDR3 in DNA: TGTGCCAGCAGTGGTCGACAGGGTGGGGGCACAGATACGCAGTATTTT. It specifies CASSGRQGGGTDTQYF.

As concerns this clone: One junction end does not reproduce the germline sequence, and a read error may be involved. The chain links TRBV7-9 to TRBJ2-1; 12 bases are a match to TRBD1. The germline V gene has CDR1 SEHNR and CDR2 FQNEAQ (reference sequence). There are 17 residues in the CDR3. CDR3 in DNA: TGTTCCAGCAGCCCACCCACCGGGACAGGGGGCTTCAATGAGCAGTTCTTC. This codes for CSSSPPTGTGGFNEQFF.

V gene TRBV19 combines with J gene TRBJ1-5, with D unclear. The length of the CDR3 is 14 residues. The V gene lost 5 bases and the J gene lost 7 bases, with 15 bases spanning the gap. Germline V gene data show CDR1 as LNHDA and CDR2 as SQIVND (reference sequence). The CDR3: CASSPPGGGQPQHF. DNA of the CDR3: TGTGCCAGTAGTCCTCCGGGAGGTGGGCAGCCCCAGCATTTT. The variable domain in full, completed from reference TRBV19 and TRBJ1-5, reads DGGITQSPKYLFRKEGQNVTLSCEQNLNHDAMYWYRQDPGQGLRLIYYSQIVNDFQKGDIAEGYSVSREKKESFPLTVTSAQKNPTAFYLCASSPPGGGQPQHFGDGTRLSIL.

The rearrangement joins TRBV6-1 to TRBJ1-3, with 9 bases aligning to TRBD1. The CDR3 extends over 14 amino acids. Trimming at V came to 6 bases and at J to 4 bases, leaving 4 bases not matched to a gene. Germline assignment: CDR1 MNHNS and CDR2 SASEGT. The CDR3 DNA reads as TGTGCCAGCAGACAGGGGGCGGGAGGAAACACCATATATTTT. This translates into CASRQGAGGNTIYF.

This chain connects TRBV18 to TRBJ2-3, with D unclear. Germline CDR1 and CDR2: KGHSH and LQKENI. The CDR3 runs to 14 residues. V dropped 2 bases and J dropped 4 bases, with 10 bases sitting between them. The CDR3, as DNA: TGTGCCAGCTCACCATCAGGTTTGGCAGATACGCAGTATTTT. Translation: CASSPSGLADTQYF.

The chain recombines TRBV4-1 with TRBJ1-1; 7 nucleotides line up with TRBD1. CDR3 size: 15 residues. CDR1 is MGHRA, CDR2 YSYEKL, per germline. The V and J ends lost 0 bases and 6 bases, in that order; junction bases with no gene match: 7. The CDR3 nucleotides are TGCGCCAGCAGCCAAGATAGAGGGGGCAGGGCTGAAGCTTTCTTT. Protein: CASSQDRGGRAEAFF.

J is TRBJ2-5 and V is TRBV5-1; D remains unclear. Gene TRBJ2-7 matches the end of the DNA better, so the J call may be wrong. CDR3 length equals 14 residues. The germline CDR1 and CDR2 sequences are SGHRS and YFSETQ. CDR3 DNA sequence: TGCGCCAGCAGCCCAACCCCGGGTACCTACGAGCAGTACTTC. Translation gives CASSPTPGTYEQYF.

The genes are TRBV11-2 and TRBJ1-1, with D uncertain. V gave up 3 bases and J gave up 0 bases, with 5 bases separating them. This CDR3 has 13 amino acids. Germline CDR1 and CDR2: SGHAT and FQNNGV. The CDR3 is CASSFNLNTEAFF. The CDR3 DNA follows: TGTGCCAGCAGCTTCAACTTGAACACTGAAGCTTTCTTT.

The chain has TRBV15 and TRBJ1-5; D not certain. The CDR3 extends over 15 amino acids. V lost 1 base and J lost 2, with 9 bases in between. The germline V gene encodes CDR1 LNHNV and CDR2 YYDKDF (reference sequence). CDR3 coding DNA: TGTGCCACCAGCAGAGCAGGCCCTGGCAATCAGCCCCAGCATTTT. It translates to CATSRAGPGNQPQHF. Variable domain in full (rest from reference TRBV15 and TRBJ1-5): DAMVIQNPRYQVTQFGKPVTLSCSQTLNHNVMYWYQQKSSQAPKLLFHYYDKDFNNEADTPDNFQSRRPNTSFCFLDIRSPGLGDTAMYLCATSRAGPGNQPQHFGDGTRLSIL.

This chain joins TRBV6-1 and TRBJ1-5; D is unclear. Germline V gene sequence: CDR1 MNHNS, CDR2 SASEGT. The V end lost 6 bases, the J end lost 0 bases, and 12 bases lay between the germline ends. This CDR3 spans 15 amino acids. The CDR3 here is CASSPRHLSNQPQHF. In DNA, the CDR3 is TGTGCCAGCAGCCCCCGACATCTTAGCAATCAGCCCCAGCATTTT.

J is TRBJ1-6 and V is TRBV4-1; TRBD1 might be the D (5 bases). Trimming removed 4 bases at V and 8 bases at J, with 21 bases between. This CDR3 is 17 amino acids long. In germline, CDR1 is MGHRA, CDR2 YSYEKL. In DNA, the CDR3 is TGCGCCAGCAGCCCCGGTGGAGGGGCCTTCCAGGATTCACCCCTCCACTTT. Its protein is CASSPGGGAFQDSPLHF.

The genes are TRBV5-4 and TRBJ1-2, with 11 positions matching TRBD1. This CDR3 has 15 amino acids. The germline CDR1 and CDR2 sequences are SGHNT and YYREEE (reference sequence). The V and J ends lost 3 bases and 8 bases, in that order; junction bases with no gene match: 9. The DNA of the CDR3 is TGTGCCAGCAGCTCCCGGACAGGGGGCGTGGGGGGCTACACCTTC. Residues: CASSSRTGGVGGYTF. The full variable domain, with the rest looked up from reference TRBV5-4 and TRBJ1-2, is ETGVTQSPTHLIKTRGQQVTLRCSSQSGHNTVSWYQQALGQGPQFIFQYYREEENGRGNFPPRFSGLQFPNYSSELNVNALELDDSALYLCASSSRTGGVGGYTFGSGTRLTVV.

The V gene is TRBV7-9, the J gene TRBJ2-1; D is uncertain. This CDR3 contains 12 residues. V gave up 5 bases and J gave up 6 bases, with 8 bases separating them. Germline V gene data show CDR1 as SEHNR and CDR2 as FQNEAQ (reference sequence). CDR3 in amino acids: CASSIDSNEQFF. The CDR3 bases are TGTGCCAGCAGCATCGACTCCAATGAGCAGTTCTTC.

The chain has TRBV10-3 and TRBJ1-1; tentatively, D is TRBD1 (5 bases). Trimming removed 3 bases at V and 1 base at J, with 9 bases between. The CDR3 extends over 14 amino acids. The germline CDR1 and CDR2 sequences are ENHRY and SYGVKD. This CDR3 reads CAISEVTENTEAFF. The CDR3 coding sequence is TGTGCCATCAGTGAAGTGACAGAGAACACTGAAGCTTTCTTT.

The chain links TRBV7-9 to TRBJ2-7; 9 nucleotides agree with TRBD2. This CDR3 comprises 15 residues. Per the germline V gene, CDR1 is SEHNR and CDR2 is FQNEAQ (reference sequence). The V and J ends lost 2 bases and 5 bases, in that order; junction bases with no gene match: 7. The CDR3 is CASSLLLAGSNEQYF. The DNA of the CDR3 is TGTGCCAGCAGCTTACTCCTAGCGGGAAGCAACGAGCAGTACTTC.

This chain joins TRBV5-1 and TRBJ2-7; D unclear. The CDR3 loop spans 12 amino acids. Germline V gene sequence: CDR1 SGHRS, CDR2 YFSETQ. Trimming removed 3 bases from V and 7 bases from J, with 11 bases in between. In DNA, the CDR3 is TGCGCCAGCAGCTCTAACCTCGGGGAGCAGTACTTC. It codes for CASSSNLGEQYF.

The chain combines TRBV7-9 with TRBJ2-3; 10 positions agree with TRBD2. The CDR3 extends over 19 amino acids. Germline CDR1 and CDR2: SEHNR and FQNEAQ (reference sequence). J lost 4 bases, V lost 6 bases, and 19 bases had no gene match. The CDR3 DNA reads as TGTGCCAGCAGTAGAGATAGAAGGGCGCTAGCGGGAGAATCAGATACGCAGTATTTT. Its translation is CASSRDRRALAGESDTQYF.

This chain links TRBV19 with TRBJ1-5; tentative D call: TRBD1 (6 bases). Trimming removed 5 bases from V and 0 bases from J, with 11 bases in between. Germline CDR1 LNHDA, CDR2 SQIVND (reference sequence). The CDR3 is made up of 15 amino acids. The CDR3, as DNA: TGTGCCAGTAGTTTACAGGGAAATAGCAATCAGCCCCAGCATTTT. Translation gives CASSLQGNSNQPQHF.

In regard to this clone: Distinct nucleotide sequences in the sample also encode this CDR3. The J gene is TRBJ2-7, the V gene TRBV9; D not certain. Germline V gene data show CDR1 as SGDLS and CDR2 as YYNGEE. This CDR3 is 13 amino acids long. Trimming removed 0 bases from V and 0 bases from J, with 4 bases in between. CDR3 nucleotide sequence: TGTGCCAGCAGCGTAGACAGCTCCTACGAGCAGTACTTC. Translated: CASSVDSSYEQYF.

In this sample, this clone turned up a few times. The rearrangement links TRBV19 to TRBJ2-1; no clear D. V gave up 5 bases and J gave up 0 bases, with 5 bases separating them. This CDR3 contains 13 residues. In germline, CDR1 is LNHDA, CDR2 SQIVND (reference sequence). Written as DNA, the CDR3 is TGTGCCAGTAGTCCGGGCTCCTACAATGAGCAGTTCTTC. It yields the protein CASSPGSYNEQFF.

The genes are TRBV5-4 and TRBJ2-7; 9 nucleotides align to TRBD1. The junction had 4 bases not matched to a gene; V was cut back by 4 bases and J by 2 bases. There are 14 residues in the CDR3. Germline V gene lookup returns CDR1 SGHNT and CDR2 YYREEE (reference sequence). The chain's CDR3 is CASSLDRGPYEQYF. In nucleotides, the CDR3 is TGTGCCAGCAGCCTGGACAGGGGCCCCTACGAGCAGTACTTC.

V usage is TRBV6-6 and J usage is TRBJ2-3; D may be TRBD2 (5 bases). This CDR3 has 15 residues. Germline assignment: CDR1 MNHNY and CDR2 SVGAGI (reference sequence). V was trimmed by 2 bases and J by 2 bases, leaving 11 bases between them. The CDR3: CASSYEGAYTDTQYF. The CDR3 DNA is TGTGCCAGCAGTTACGAGGGAGCCTACACAGATACGCAGTATTTT.

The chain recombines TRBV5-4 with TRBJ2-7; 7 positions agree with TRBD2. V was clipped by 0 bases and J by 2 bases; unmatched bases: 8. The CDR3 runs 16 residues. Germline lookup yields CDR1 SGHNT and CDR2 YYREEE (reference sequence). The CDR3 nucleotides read TGTGCCAGCAGCTTGGACTGGGCGGGAGACACCTACGAGCAGTACTTC. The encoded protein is CASSLDWAGDTYEQYF.

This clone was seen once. As DNA, the CDR3 is TGCGCCAGCAGCAGGACAGGGGGCGAAGAGACCCAGTACTTC. This encodes CASSRTGGEETQYF. The chain employs TRBV5-1 and TRBJ2-5; 11 positions match TRBD1. CDR3 size: 14 residues. Germline CDR1 and CDR2: SGHRS and YFSETQ. V shed 4 bases and J 3 bases; nucleotides not matched to a gene: 2.

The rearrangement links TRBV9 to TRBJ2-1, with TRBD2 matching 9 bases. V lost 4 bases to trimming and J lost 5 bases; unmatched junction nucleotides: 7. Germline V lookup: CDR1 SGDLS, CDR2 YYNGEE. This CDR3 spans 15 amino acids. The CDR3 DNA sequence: TGTGCCAGCAGCCAAGCAGCGGGGGGCCACAATGAGCAGTTCTTC. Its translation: CASSQAAGGHNEQFF.

The CDR3 nucleotides read TGTGCCAGCTCACCCCAGGGGGTTCTTGCCGGGGAGCTGTTTTTT. It specifies CASSPQGVLAGELFF. The chain combines TRBV18 with TRBJ2-2, with 7 bases matching TRBD1. Losses at the gene ends were 3 bases for V and 6 bases for J; bases not matched to a gene: 7. There are 15 residues in the CDR3. Germline V lookup: CDR1 KGHSH, CDR2 LQKENI.

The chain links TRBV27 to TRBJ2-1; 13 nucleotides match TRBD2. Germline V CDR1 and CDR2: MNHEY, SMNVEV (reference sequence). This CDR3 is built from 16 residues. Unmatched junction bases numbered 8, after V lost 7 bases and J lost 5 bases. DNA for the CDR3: TGTGCCAGCACCGGACTAGCGGGGGAACGGCACAATGAGCAGTTCTTC. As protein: CASTGLAGERHNEQFF.

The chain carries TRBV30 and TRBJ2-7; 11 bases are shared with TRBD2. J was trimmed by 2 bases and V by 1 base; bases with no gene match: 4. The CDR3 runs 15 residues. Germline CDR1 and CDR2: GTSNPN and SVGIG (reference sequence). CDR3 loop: CAWSASGRPPYEQYF. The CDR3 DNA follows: TGTGCCTGGAGTGCTAGCGGGAGGCCACCCTACGAGCAGTACTTC. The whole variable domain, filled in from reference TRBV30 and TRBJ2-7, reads SQTIHQWPATLVQPVGSPLSLECTVEGTSNPNLYWYRQAAGRGLQLLFYSVGIGQISSEVPQNLSASRPQDRQFILSSKKLLLSDSGFYLCAWSASGRPPYEQYFGPGTRLTVT.

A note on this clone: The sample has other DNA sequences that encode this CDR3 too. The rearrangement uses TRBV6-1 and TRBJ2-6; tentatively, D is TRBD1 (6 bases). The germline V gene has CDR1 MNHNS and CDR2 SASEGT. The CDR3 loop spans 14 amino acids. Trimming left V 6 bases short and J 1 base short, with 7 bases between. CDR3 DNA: TGTGCCAGCAGCACAGGGTCTGGGGCCAACGTCCTGACTTTC. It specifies CASSTGSGANVLTF.